This T cell receptor (beta chain) came from a study of blood T cell repertoires in COVID-19. Study as a whole: Whether acute or convalescent, the COVID-19 samples came from the United States, Italy and Spain. T cells, B-cell-depleted T cells, or PBMCs supplied cDNA or gDNA.

During active infection, Seattle patients enrolled and were then monitored through disease. Authors' data handling: Estimated nucleated cell counts came from reference gene primer amplification. The assay was immunoSEQ multiplex PCR, and TCRdb's table has in-frame clones only and misses some. V and J calls plus clone size are reproduced from that table; the DNA served to infer D and trimming. This table holds almost 200,000 clones, around 79% found once. The V segment lost 7 bases and the J segment 3 bases; nucleotides outside the gene matches: 16. Germline values: CDR1 SNHLY, CDR2 FYNNEI. CDR3 length: 17 amino acids.

The TCR comes from a woman between 40 and 55 years old with COVID-19, enrolled during active disease. Specimen: peripheral blood. The chain couples TRBV2 to TRBJ1-2; 8 bases agree with TRBD1. CDR3 region: CASIPGQASTGDYGYTF. In nucleotides, the CDR3 is TGTGCCAGCATCCCGGGACAGGCTTCAACAGGGGACTATGGCTACACCTTC.